This entry lists 18 T cell receptor beta chains sequenced from one sample in a study of radiotherapy plus CTLA-4 blockade in lung cancer. Sequencing used immunoSEQ multiplex PCR; TCRdb keeps in-frame clones, though not all of them. The table lists about 48,000 clones, approximately 78% of them singletons, with approximately 3.3% in the top ten. Here the sequenced sample was peripheral blood, taken from a patient treated with radiotherapy plus ipilimumab. The receptors derive from a human donor with non-small cell lung cancer who had stable disease on radiotherapy plus ipilimumab.

The chain couples TRBV7-6 to TRBJ2-6, with 7 bases identical to TRBD1. The CDR3 is made up of 16 amino acids. Losses at the gene ends were 5 bases for V and 2 bases for J; bases not matched to a gene: 6. Germline V lookup: CDR1 SGHVS, CDR2 FNYEAQ. CDR3 amino acids: CASSLDRATGANVLTF. In DNA, the CDR3 is TGTGCCAGCAGCCTAGACAGGGCAACTGGGGCCAACGTCCTGACTTTC.

A note on this clone: A junction boundary mismatches the germline segment, possibly from a read error. The chain carries TRBV30 and TRBJ2-7; the match to TRBD2 covers 7 bases. Germline lookup yields CDR1 GTSNPN and CDR2 SVGIG (reference sequence). This CDR3 is built from 13 residues. CDR3 region: CAWSQASGRISLF. DNA of the CDR3: TGTGCCTGGAGTCAGGCTAGCGGCCGTATTAGTCTCTTC.

The rearrangement joins TRBV28 to TRBJ1-5; D is uncertain. Germline V gene lookup returns CDR1 MDHEN and CDR2 SYDVKM. The CDR3 has 13 amino acids. V dropped 4 bases and J dropped 5 bases, with 9 bases sitting between them. CDR3 DNA: TGTGCCAGCAGTTCTCTACTTCATCAGCCCCAGCATTTT. It specifies CASSSLLHQPQHF.

The J gene is TRBJ2-1, the V gene TRBV27; 11 bases line up with TRBD2. V was pared by 3 bases and J by 3 bases, with 4 bases of the junction left unmatched. The germline V gene encodes CDR1 MNHEY and CDR2 SMNVEV (reference sequence). This CDR3 has 16 residues. The CDR3, as DNA: TGTGCCAGCAGTTTTCGAGGGACTAGCGGCTACAATGAGCAGTTCTTC. Amino acid sequence: CASSFRGTSGYNEQFF.

The chain has TRBV19 and TRBJ2-7; 9 bases align to TRBD1. V dropped 5 bases and J dropped 0; count of bases not matched to a gene: 5. Germline V gene lookup returns CDR1 LNHDA and CDR2 SQIVND (reference sequence). This CDR3 contains 15 residues. The CDR3 sequence is CASSPGTGTSYEQYF. In DNA, the CDR3 is TGTGCCAGTAGTCCCGGGACAGGGACCTCCTACGAGCAGTACTTC. Full variable domain (missing parts from reference TRBV19 and TRBJ2-7): DGGITQSPKYLFRKEGQNVTLSCEQNLNHDAMYWYRQDPGQGLRLIYYSQIVNDFQKGDIAEGYSVSREKKESFPLTVTSAQKNPTAFYLCASSPGTGTSYEQYFGPGTRLTVT.

This clone was picked up a small number of times. The rearrangement links TRBV7-2 to TRBJ2-1; 8 positions agree with TRBD2. The CDR3 loop spans 14 amino acids. The ends lost 5 bases at V and 6 bases at J; junction bases unmatched: 6. Germline V CDR1 and CDR2: SGHTA, FQGNSA. The CDR3 bases are TGTGCCAGCAGCCCCGGGACTAGTCCCAATGAGCAGTTCTTC. Translating it yields CASSPGTSPNEQFF. Based on the CDR3 plus reference TRBV7-2 and TRBJ2-1, the full variable domain is GAGVSQSPSNKVTEKGKDVELRCDPISGHTALYWYRQSLGQGLEFLIYFQGNSAPDKSGLPSDRFSAERTGGSVSTLTIQRTQQEDSAVYLCASSPGTSPNEQFFGPGTRLTVL.

The chain joins TRBV7-2 to TRBJ2-7; D is perhaps TRBD2 (5 bases). CDR3 length: 15 amino acids. CDR1 is SGHTA and CDR2 is FQGNSA in the germline V gene. V lost 1 base and J 0 bases, leaving 10 bases between the germline ends. The CDR3 bases are TGTGCCAGCAGCTTAGGGCCGGGAAGCTCCTACGAGCAGTACTTC. Protein product: CASSLGPGSSYEQYF.

V usage is TRBV9 and J usage is TRBJ2-7, with 11 bases that match TRBD2. Germline CDR1 SGDLS, CDR2 YYNGEE. After removal of 2 bases from V and 4 bases from J, the junction contained 5 bases not matched to a gene. The CDR3 is 15 amino acids. CDR3: CASSVGTSGSYEQYF. CDR3 bases: TGTGCCAGCAGCGTCGGCACTAGCGGGAGTTACGAGCAGTACTTC.

The genes are TRBV10-2 and TRBJ2-7; 9 bases are shared with TRBD2. The V segment lost 3 bases and the J segment 4 bases; nucleotides outside the gene matches: 4. Germline CDR1 is WSHSY and CDR2 is SAAADI. There are 14 residues in the CDR3. The CDR3 nucleotides are TGCGCCAGCAGTGACGTCCTAGCGGGATACGAGCAGTACTTC. Its protein is CASSDVLAGYEQYF.

V usage is TRBV11-2 and J usage is TRBJ2-1; TRBD2 aligns across 7 bases. The ends lost 2 bases at V and 9 bases at J; junction bases unmatched: 4. Germline assignment: CDR1 SGHAT and CDR2 FQNNGV. This CDR3 comprises 13 residues. The chain's CDR3 is CASSLSLAAEQFF. The CDR3 nucleotides read TGTGCCAGCAGCTTATCGCTAGCGGCTGAGCAGTTCTTC.

J is TRBJ2-3 and V is TRBV9; D perhaps matches TRBD2 (6 bases). This CDR3 contains 15 residues. Germline CDR1 SGDLS, CDR2 YYNGEE. V lost 5 bases and J lost 0, with 13 bases in between. The CDR3 here is CASSPGVSSTDTQYF. Written as DNA, the CDR3 is TGTGCCAGCAGTCCGGGGGTCTCTAGCACAGATACGCAGTATTTT.

This sequence joins TRBV9 and TRBJ2-3; no definite D call. The CDR3 length is 17 residues. Trimming stripped 0 bases from V and 1 base from J, with 15 bases between. CDR1 and CDR2 from the germline V gene are SGDLS and YYNGEE. The CDR3 region is CASSVEGTNIGTDTQYF. Here the CDR3 DNA reads TGTGCCAGCAGCGTAGAAGGAACTAATATAGGCACAGATACGCAGTATTTT.

J is TRBJ2-1 and V is TRBV7-2, with unresolved D. CDR1 and CDR2 (germline): SGHTA, FQGNSA. This CDR3 comprises 14 residues. Between the trimmed V and J ends, which lost 1 base and 10 bases, there was a span of 14 bases. CDR3 residues: CASSLGWVWAEQFF. CDR3 DNA: TGTGCCAGCAGCTTAGGCTGGGTTTGGGCGGAGCAGTTCTTC.

The chain uses TRBV5-1 and TRBJ2-5; D unresolved. The J call may be in error: the DNA end matches TRBJ2-7 better. The germline CDR1 and CDR2 sequences are SGHRS and YFSETQ. This CDR3 is built from 13 residues. CDR3 protein: CASSLLNSYEQYF. The CDR3 DNA follows: TGCGCCAGCAGTCTTCTTAACTCCTACGAGCAGTACTTC.

The gene calls are TRBV19 and TRBJ2-3; TRBD2 aligns across 14 bases. Unmatched junction bases numbered 5, after V lost 8 bases and J lost 1 base. The germline V gene has CDR1 LNHDA and CDR2 SQIVND (reference sequence). CDR3 length: 16 amino acids. The CDR3 nucleotides are TGTGCCAGTGACCCGGGACTAGCGGGGGGCACAGATACGCAGTATTTT. It codes for CASDPGLAGGTDTQYF.

The V call is TRBV28, the J call TRBJ2-1, with 16 bases aligning to TRBD2. V shed 7 bases and J 9 bases; nucleotides not matched to a gene: 12. The CDR3 has 17 residues. Germline CDR1 MDHEN, CDR2 SYDVKM. The CDR3: CASTSPGTSGRAGEQFF. In DNA, the CDR3 is TGTGCCAGCACCTCCCCTGGGACTAGCGGGAGGGCGGGTGAGCAGTTCTTC.

The gene calls are TRBV19 and TRBJ2-5; 10 bases match TRBD2. Germline CDR1 is LNHDA and CDR2 is SQIVND (reference sequence). J was trimmed by 1 base and V by 5 bases; bases with no gene match: 1. The CDR3 contains 14 residues. CDR3 amino acids: CASSLAGVQETQYF. The CDR3 bases are TGTGCCAGTAGTCTAGCGGGGGTCCAAGAGACCCAGTACTTC.

This clone showed up just once. This chain links TRBV6-1 with TRBJ1-4; TRBD1 matches at 10 bases. Looked up from germline, CDR1 is MNHNS and CDR2 is SASEGT. This CDR3 contains 14 residues. V was clipped by 3 bases and J by 10 bases; unmatched bases: 5. The CDR3 reads CASSEGQGSGKLFF. The CDR3 DNA reads as TGTGCCAGCAGTGAGGGACAGGGGTCCGGAAAACTGTTTTTT.